Shown below are 28 T cell receptor beta chains from a single sample sequenced in a study of shared clonotypes between healthy human individuals. Assay used: immunoSEQ multiplex PCR; TCRdb lists only in-frame clones, some missing. The table lists more than 2,000,000 clones, approximately 93% of them singletons, with 0.35% to 0.45% in the top ten. Sequenced sample: naive CD4+ T cells from PBMCs. Subset specified: CD45RA+ positively selected. These receptor sequences come from a man younger than 35 in good health. Some clones in this sample may be carry-over from other donors' samples.

This chain connects TRBV29-1 to TRBJ2-1; 8 bases line up with TRBD1. The V gene's germline CDR1 is SQVTM and CDR2 ANQGSEA. The CDR3 contains 12 residues. Unmatched junction bases numbered 3, after V lost 2 bases and J lost 9 bases. CDR3 amino acids: CSVEKQGGEQFF. The CDR3 region has the DNA TGCAGCGTTGAAAAACAGGGGGGTGAGCAGTTCTTC.

The gene calls are TRBV5-8 and TRBJ1-1, with a tentative D call TRBD1 (5 bases). The V end lost 1 base, the J end lost 3 bases, and 10 bases lay between the germline ends. This CDR3 is 14 amino acids long. Looked up from germline, CDR1 is SGHTS and CDR2 is YDEGEE. As DNA, the CDR3 is TGTGCCAGCAGCTTGATGCAGGGTTACACTGAAGCTTTCTTT. Protein: CASSLMQGYTEAFF. The full variable domain, completed using reference TRBV5-8 and TRBJ1-1, is EAGVTQSPTHLIKTRGQQATLRCSPISGHTSVYWYQQALGLGLQFLLWYDEGEERNRGNFPPRFSGRQFPNYSSELNVNALELEDSALYLCASSLMQGYTEAFFGQGTRLTVV.

The chain combines TRBV4-1 with TRBJ2-1; 8 bases are a match to TRBD2. V gave up 2 bases and J gave up 10 bases; unmatched junction bases: 7. CDR1 MGHRA and CDR2 YSYEKL come from the germline V gene. The CDR3 has 14 residues. CDR3 nucleotide sequence: TGCGCCAGCAGCCAACCCCGGGAGGGCAAGGAGCAGTTCTTC. This gives the protein CASSQPREGKEQFF.

The chain uses TRBV7-8 and TRBJ2-7, with 8 bases identical to TRBD2. V lost 0 bases to trimming and J lost 0 bases; unmatched junction nucleotides: 13. Germline values: CDR1 SGHVS, CDR2 FQNEAQ. The CDR3 spans 19 residues. Written as DNA, the CDR3 is TGTGCCAGCAGCTTAGCGCGAGGCCGGGGGGGGAAAAGCTCCTACGAGCAGTACTTC. This gives the protein CASSLARGRGGKSSYEQYF.

The chain links TRBV7-8 to TRBJ2-1; TRBD2 agrees at 7 bases. The junction had 11 bases not matched to a gene; V was cut back by 5 bases and J by 4 bases. Germline V CDR1 and CDR2: SGHVS, FQNEAQ. The CDR3 runs 16 residues. The CDR3 sequence is CASSPQRGGLYNEQFF. CDR3 coding DNA: TGTGCCAGCAGCCCCCAGCGGGGTGGGCTTTACAATGAGCAGTTCTTC.

The V call is TRBV4-3, the J call TRBJ2-5; maybe TRBD1 (5 bases). The V end was cut by 2 bases, the J end by 5 bases, with 15 bases between. The CDR3 contains 15 residues. The germline gives CDR1 LGHNA, CDR2 YSLEER. CDR3 nucleotide sequence: TGCGCCAGCAGCCAAATAACAGGATCCGGGGAGACCCAGTACTTC. The encoded protein is CASSQITGSGETQYF.

This rearrangement joins TRBV7-9 to TRBJ2-7; D possibly corresponds to TRBD2 (6 bases). The V end lost 8 bases, the J end lost 5 bases, and 16 bases lay between the germline ends. The CDR3 consists of 13 residues. Germline values: CDR1 SEHNR, CDR2 FQNEAQ (reference sequence). CDR3 nucleotides: TGTGCCAGCCAAGGTAGCGGAGGGCACGAGCAGTACTTC. Translating gives CASQGSGGHEQYF.

The chain links TRBV7-2 to TRBJ2-3; D ambiguous. Per the germline V gene, CDR1 is SGHTA and CDR2 is FQGNSA. CDR3 length equals 13 residues. Trimming stripped 5 bases from V and 6 bases from J, with 12 bases between. In DNA, the CDR3 is TGTGCCAGCAGCAAAGAGGACGGCGATACGCAGTATTTT. Its protein product is CASSKEDGDTQYF. Full variable domain (rest looked up from reference TRBV7-2 and TRBJ2-3): GAGVSQSPSNKVTEKGKDVELRCDPISGHTALYWYRQSLGQGLEFLIYFQGNSAPDKSGLPSDRFSAERTGGSVSTLTIQRTQQEDSAVYLCASSKEDGDTQYFGPGTRLTVL.

Notes on this clone: Other DNA sequences of this sample code for an identical CDR3. The chain carries TRBV7-2 and TRBJ2-2; D is possibly TRBD2 (5 bases). The CDR3 is 14 amino acids. V lost 1 base and J lost 5, with 8 bases in between. The germline V gene has CDR1 SGHTA and CDR2 FQGNSA. The CDR3 loop is CASSLEGGTGELFF. CDR3 coding DNA: TGTGCCAGCAGCTTAGAAGGAGGAACCGGGGAGCTGTTTTTT.

CDR3 coding DNA: TGTGCCAGCAGCCCGCAAGGGGGCCCTGATTCACCCCTCCACTTT. It specifies CASSPQGGPDSPLHF. V gene TRBV7-8 combines with J gene TRBJ1-6; TRBD1 aligns across 7 bases. The CDR3 runs to 15 residues. V lost 5 bases to trimming and J lost 8 bases; unmatched junction nucleotides: 9. CDR1 SGHVS and CDR2 FQNEAQ come from the germline V gene.

The gene calls are TRBV18 and TRBJ2-1, with 7 bases lining up with TRBD1. There are 15 residues in the CDR3. After removal of 3 bases from V and 7 bases from J, the junction contained 9 bases not matched to a gene. CDR1 KGHSH and CDR2 LQKENI come from the germline V gene. CDR3 residues: CASSPPARGWNEQFF. The CDR3 DNA reads as TGTGCCAGCTCACCCCCCGCCAGGGGGTGGAATGAGCAGTTCTTC.

The chain joins TRBV6-5 to TRBJ2-1, with 7 nucleotides matching TRBD2. Germline loops: CDR1 MNHEY, CDR2 SVGAGI. V lost 7 bases to trimming and J lost 8 bases; unmatched junction nucleotides: 8. This CDR3 is 13 amino acids long. CDR3 nucleotides: TGTGCCAGCATCGCACCTGGGGGGGATGAGCAGTTCTTC. This translates into CASIAPGGDEQFF.

The CDR3 DNA reads as TGTGCCAGCAGCTTAGATACAGGGCGGGGTGAAGCTTTCTTT. Its protein product is CASSLDTGRGEAFF. The chain uses TRBV7-9 and TRBJ1-1; TRBD1 might be the D (6 bases). The CDR3 is 14 amino acids. Deletions cut 1 base from V and 7 bases from J, with 13 bases between. The germline CDR1 and CDR2 sequences are SEHNR and FQNEAQ (reference sequence). The complete variable domain, with remaining parts taken from reference TRBV7-9 and TRBJ1-1, reads DTGVSQNPRHKITKRGQNVTFRCDPISEHNRLYWYRQTLGQGPEFLTYFQNEAQLEKSRLLSDRFSAERPKGSFSTLEIQRTEQGDSAMYLCASSLDTGRGEAFFGQGTRLTVV.

The chain combines TRBV5-1 with TRBJ2-1; 7 bases map to TRBD2. Per germline, CDR1 SGHRS and CDR2 YFSETQ. This CDR3 region has 16 residues. The junction had 14 bases not matched to a gene; V was cut back by 3 bases and J by 8 bases. This CDR3 reads CASSWRPSGGTDEQFF. CDR3 DNA: TGCGCCAGCAGCTGGAGGCCTAGCGGCGGTACGGATGAGCAGTTCTTC.

The rearrangement links TRBV4-3 to TRBJ2-2; D gene uncertain. V was cut by 0 bases and J by 5 bases, with 10 bases left in between. The CDR3 sequence is 15 residues long. CDR1 and CDR2 from the germline V gene are LGHNA and YSLEER. As DNA, the CDR3 is TGCGCCAGCAGCCAAGAGAACTTTCCAACCGGGGAGCTGTTTTTT. It encodes CASSQENFPTGELFF.

As to this clone: Additional DNA sequences in this sample encode the identical CDR3. V is TRBV9 and J is TRBJ2-2; D may be TRBD1 or TRBD2 (5 bases each). There are 15 residues in the CDR3. Germline V gene data show CDR1 as SGDLS and CDR2 as YYNGEE. V gave up 0 bases and J gave up 2 bases, with 8 bases separating them. This CDR3 is CASSVGGRNTGELFF. DNA for the CDR3: TGTGCCAGCAGCGTAGGGGGGAGAAACACCGGGGAGCTGTTTTTT.

This chain connects TRBV14 to TRBJ2-7; possibly TRBD1 or TRBD2 for D (5 bases each). Germline CDR1 reads SGHDN; CDR2 reads FVKESK. V lost 4 bases, J lost 3 bases, and 16 bases lay in between. This CDR3 comprises 15 residues. In DNA form, the CDR3 reads TGTGCCAGCAGCCGGGACGGAAAGCGGAGCTACGAGCAGTACTTC. Residues: CASSRDGKRSYEQYF.

The chain employs TRBV7-6 and TRBJ2-5; D is possibly TRBD2 (6 bases). With 5 bases removed from V and 4 bases from J, the gap between germline ends came to 17 bases. The CDR3 loop spans 15 amino acids. Germline V gene lookup returns CDR1 SGHVS and CDR2 FNYEAQ. The DNA for the CDR3 is TGTGCCAGCAGCCCCCCCTCGGGAGTATTAGAGACCCAGTACTTC. Protein product: CASSPPSGVLETQYF.

Turning to this clone: Distinct nucleotide sequences in the sample also encode this CDR3. The chain couples TRBV28 to TRBJ2-7; D unclear. Germline V gene sequence: CDR1 MDHEN, CDR2 SYDVKM. CDR3 length: 11 residues. Trimming left V 6 bases short and J 4 bases short, with 7 bases between. The CDR3 reads CASSRRYEQYF. The CDR3 DNA reads as TGTGCCAGCAGCCGTAGGTACGAGCAGTACTTC.

The V call is TRBV9, the J call TRBJ1-4; D ambiguous. Germline V gene lookup returns CDR1 SGDLS and CDR2 YYNGEE. Between the trimmed V and J ends, which lost 0 bases and 4 bases, there was a span of 10 bases. The CDR3 runs 15 residues. The CDR3 here is CASSVGYGNNEKLFF. The CDR3 DNA follows: TGTGCCAGCAGCGTAGGTTACGGCAATAATGAAAAACTGTTTTTT.

In its sample, this clone was seen once. V and J are TRBV10-1 and TRBJ2-1, with 10 bases lining up with TRBD2. J was trimmed by 9 bases and V by 3 bases; bases with no gene match: 5. The CDR3 is 14 amino acids. Germline V CDR1 and CDR2: WNHNN, SYGVQD (reference sequence). The CDR3 loop reads CASSESGRAREQFF. CDR3 bases: TGCGCCAGCAGTGAAAGCGGGAGGGCCCGTGAGCAGTTCTTC.

This clone was detected a few times. The same CDR3 can be traced to other DNA sequences in this sample. The chain employs TRBV5-1 and TRBJ1-1, with unresolved D. The V end was cut by 0 bases, the J end by 1 base, with 7 bases between. The germline V gene has CDR1 SGHRS and CDR2 YFSETQ. This CDR3 has 14 amino acids. The CDR3 DNA is TGCGCCAGCAGCTTGGGACGGGCGAACACTGAAGCTTTCTTT. This gives the protein CASSLGRANTEAFF.

This chain's CDR3 is CASSFGSPYEQYF. Written as DNA, the CDR3 is TGTGCCAGCAGCTTTGGATCACCCTACGAGCAGTACTTC. The V call is TRBV7-3, the J call TRBJ2-7; D gene uncertain. This CDR3 comprises 13 residues. V lost 3 bases to trimming and J lost 2 bases, with 8 bases between them. Germline values: CDR1 SGHTA, CDR2 FQGTGA.

The chain employs TRBV7-2 and TRBJ1-1; no clear D gene. The CDR3 runs 13 residues. Trimming took 4 bases from V and 3 from J, leaving 9 bases between them. Germline loops: CDR1 SGHTA, CDR2 FQGNSA. The CDR3, as DNA: TGTGCCAGCAGCTCAAGGCGCGACACTGAAGCTTTCTTT. Translation gives CASSSRRDTEAFF.

This chain links TRBV7-2 with TRBJ2-7; 8 bases match TRBD1. The CDR3 has 14 amino acids. CDR1 and CDR2 from the germline V gene are SGHTA and FQGNSA. The ends lost 5 bases at V and 5 bases at J; junction bases unmatched: 8. The DNA for the CDR3 is TGTGCCAGCAGCACGGACAGGGTTCGACACGAGCAGTACTTC. This sequence encodes CASSTDRVRHEQYF.

J is TRBJ2-4 and V is TRBV6-1; tentative D call: TRBD2 (5 bases). V was trimmed by 0 bases and J by 2 bases, leaving 8 bases between them. CDR1 and CDR2 from the germline V gene are MNHNS and SASEGT. The CDR3 contains 15 residues. CDR3 region: CASSEASGTKNIQYF. CDR3 DNA: TGTGCCAGCAGTGAAGCATCGGGAACCAAAAACATTCAGTACTTC.

V and J are TRBV19 and TRBJ1-4; 8 bases fit TRBD1. The germline CDR1 and CDR2 sequences are LNHDA and SQIVND (reference sequence). The junction had 4 bases not matched to a gene; V was cut back by 2 bases and J by 5 bases. The CDR3 runs to 15 residues. As DNA, the CDR3 is TGTGCCAGTAGTATATCAAGACAGGGGAATGAAAAACTGTTTTTT. As protein: CASSISRQGNEKLFF.

The chain uses TRBV7-9 and TRBJ2-7; no definite D call. The CDR3 spans 11 residues. V was clipped by 0 bases and J by 9 bases, with 6 bases between them. CDR1 SEHNR and CDR2 FQNEAQ come from the germline V gene (reference sequence). CDR3 region: CASSLAGPQYF. In nucleotides, the CDR3 is TGTGCCAGCAGCTTAGCAGGGCCGCAGTACTTC.